These 27 T cell receptor beta chains originate from one sample sequenced in a study of T cells in Graves' hyperthyroidism and ophthalmopathy. Amplification targeted TCR beta CDR3 regions from RNA transcripts. First-round RT-PCR targeting the TCR CDR3 was performed with the HTBI primer set. A single record per CDR3 protein comes from TCRdb applying MiXCR to the multiplex PCR reads. The data contain roughly 300,000 distinct CDR3 sequences, approximately 15% of them singletons. The sequencing sample was made of blood. The receptors come from a woman aged 25 to 39 with Graves' hyperthyroidism.

This clonotype was seen a handful of times. J is TRBJ1-5 and V is TRBV28; a weak D match, TRBD1 (5 bases). The CDR3 consists of 11 residues. V dropped 7 bases and J dropped 5 bases, with 6 bases sitting between them. CDR1 is MDHEN and CDR2 is SYDVKM in the germline V gene. The CDR3 here is CASTGYQPQHF. For the CDR3, the DNA is TGTGCCAGCACAGGGTATCAGCCCCAGCATTTT.

This clonotype was detected many times. The chain joins TRBV2 to TRBJ2-1; TRBD2 aligns across 7 bases. V was pared by 6 bases and J by 0 bases, with 2 bases of the junction left unmatched. The germline V gene encodes CDR1 SNHLY and CDR2 FYNNEI. The CDR3 is 14 amino acids. This chain's CDR3 is CASRSGGSYNEQFF. The DNA for the CDR3 is TGTGCCAGCAGGTCGGGGGGCTCCTACAATGAGCAGTTCTTC.

This clonotype was found a few times. The genes are TRBV5-1 and TRBJ2-1; 8 bases are a match to TRBD2. Germline V gives CDR1 SGHRS, CDR2 YFSETQ. V dropped 7 bases and J dropped 8; count of bases not matched to a gene: 11. The length of the CDR3 is 14 residues. This CDR3 reads CASATGGRVDEQFF. The DNA of the CDR3 is TGCGCCAGCGCAACGGGGGGGCGCGTGGATGAGCAGTTCTTC.

This clonotype was counted ten times or more. The genes are TRBV28 and TRBJ1-2; no definite D call. V dropped 2 bases and J dropped 3 bases, with 10 bases sitting between them. Germline V gene data show CDR1 as MDHEN and CDR2 as SYDVKM. The CDR3 length is 14 residues. CDR3 in DNA: TGTGCCAGCAGTTTAGGTGGGAGTTACTATGGCTACACCTTC. Translating gives CASSLGGSYYGYTF.

Concerning this clonotype: At one end the junction does not follow the germline gene, possibly because of a read error. This chain uses TRBV18 with TRBJ2-7; unclear D gene. From germline, CDR1 is KGHSH and CDR2 LQKENI. This CDR3 has 14 residues. CDR3 region: CASPPRISNYEQYF. The CDR3, as DNA: TGTGCCAGCCCACCACGGATTAGTAATTACGAGCAGTACTTC.

V and J are TRBV30 and TRBJ2-2; the D is unclear. This CDR3 has 14 amino acids. Germline values: CDR1 GTSNPN, CDR2 SVGIG (reference sequence). V was trimmed by 3 bases and J by 0 bases, leaving 8 bases between them. The CDR3 nucleotides read TGTGCCTGGAGAGGACCGACGAACACCGGGGAGCTGTTTTTT. Translated: CAWRGPTNTGELFF.

This clonotype was observed a few times. V gene TRBV4-1 combines with J gene TRBJ1-4; D is unresolved. V dropped 0 bases and J dropped 0 bases, with 14 bases sitting between them. The CDR3 runs to 18 residues. Germline lookup yields CDR1 MGHRA and CDR2 YSYEKL. CDR3 sequence: CASSQDRQDGATNEKLFF. CDR3 coding DNA: TGCGCCAGCAGCCAAGATCGGCAGGATGGGGCAACTAATGAAAAACTGTTTTTT.

This clonotype was observed a few times. The gene calls are TRBV25-1 and TRBJ2-3; D is ambiguous. The CDR3 consists of 12 residues. The germline V gene encodes CDR1 MGHDK and CDR2 SYGVNS. V was clipped by 3 bases and J by 6 bases, with 7 bases between them. CDR3 sequence (DNA): TGTGCCAGCAGTGAGCGTTGGGATACGCAGTATTTT. This translates into CASSERWDTQYF.

This clonotype was observed many times. The rearrangement links TRBV12-3 or TRBV12-4 to TRBJ1-2; unclear D gene. The CDR3 has 14 residues. The ends were cut back, 10 bases at V and 4 bases at J, with 19 bases in the middle. CDR3 in amino acids: CATSWFLGSYGYTF. CDR3 coding DNA: TGTGCCACCAGCTGGTTTCTTGGCTCCTATGGCTACACCTTC.

This clonotype was picked up many times. V gene TRBV12-3 or TRBV12-4 combines with J gene TRBJ2-7; the match to TRBD2 covers 10 bases. The CDR3 runs to 17 residues. V dropped 3 bases and J dropped 2; count of bases not matched to a gene: 10. The chain's CDR3 is CASSFTAGGPSTYEQYF. The CDR3 nucleotides read TGTGCCAGCAGTTTTACAGCGGGAGGGCCGTCCACCTACGAGCAGTACTTC.

In this sample, this clonotype turned up many times. J is TRBJ2-5 and V is TRBV28; 7 nucleotides line up with TRBD2. The V gene's germline CDR1 is MDHEN and CDR2 SYDVKM. The junction had 13 bases not matched to a gene; V was cut back by 7 bases and J by 5 bases. This CDR3 spans 15 amino acids. CDR3 nucleotide sequence: TGTGCCAGCAATTATCGGACCGGAGCGGGGGAGACCCAGTACTTC. Translated: CASNYRTGAGETQYF.

This clonotype was counted at least ten times. The chain combines TRBV11-2 with TRBJ2-7; D is unclear. CDR1 is SGHAT and CDR2 is FQNNGV in the germline V gene. The CDR3 runs to 15 residues. V gave up 2 bases and J gave up 0 bases, with 11 bases separating them. CDR3 DNA: TGTGCCAGCAGCTTACAGCTCTATGTCTCCTACGAGCAGTACTTC. It is translated as CASSLQLYVSYEQYF. Supplemented by reference TRBV11-2 and TRBJ2-7, the full variable domain reads EAGVAQSPRYKIIEKRQSVAFWCNPISGHATLYWYQQILGQGPKLLIQFQNNGVVDDSQLPKDRFSAERLKGVDSTLKIQPAKLEDSAVYLCASSLQLYVSYEQYFGPGTRLTVT.

This clonotype was counted between two and nine times. The chain links TRBV19 to TRBJ2-7; D gene unclear. Germline-derived CDR1 and CDR2 are LNHDA and SQIVND (reference sequence). Trimming cost V 3 bases and J 0 bases, with 12 bases left between them. The CDR3 covers 15 residues. The CDR3 sequence is CASSMRPQSSYEQYF. CDR3 bases: TGTGCCAGTAGTATGAGGCCTCAGAGCTCCTACGAGCAGTACTTC.

The table lists this clonotype with many counts. This chain uses TRBV29-1 with TRBJ2-1, with D unresolved. V shed 4 bases and J shed 0 bases, with 10 bases lying between them. CDR3 length: 14 residues. Germline assignment: CDR1 SQVTM and CDR2 ANQGSEA. This CDR3 reads CSVADGDSYNEQFF. CDR3 nucleotides: TGCAGCGTTGCGGACGGAGACTCCTACAATGAGCAGTTCTTC.

This clonotype has a count of ten or more. The chain combines TRBV12-3 or TRBV12-4 with TRBJ2-7, with no clear D. This CDR3 spans 15 amino acids. Trimming took 3 bases from V and 4 from J, leaving 16 bases between them. The CDR3 loop reads CASSFSGGTRYEQYF. The CDR3 DNA is TGTGCCAGCAGTTTTTCCGGCGGTACTCGGTACGAGCAGTACTTC.

Ten or more counts support this clonotype. The chain links TRBV9 to TRBJ2-1; 7 bases are a match to TRBD2. Germline V gene lookup returns CDR1 SGDLS and CDR2 YYNGEE. Trimming removed 0 bases from V and 3 bases from J; junction bases left unmatched: 9. The CDR3 runs 17 residues. CDR3 sequence: CASSVVPAGVNYNEQFF. For the CDR3, the DNA is TGTGCCAGCAGCGTAGTTCCGGCGGGAGTCAACTACAATGAGCAGTTCTTC.

The gene calls are TRBV7-2 and TRBJ2-1; D might be TRBD1 or TRBD2, each matching 6 bases. The better agreement between TRBJ2-7 and the DNA end casts doubt on the J call. Looked up from germline, CDR1 is SGHTA and CDR2 is FQGNSA. CDR3 size: 15 residues. This CDR3 is CASSLAGGLQNEQYF. CDR3 coding DNA: TGTGCCAGCAGCTTAGCTGGGGGGCTCCAGAATGAGCAGTACTTC.

This clonotype came up many times. J is TRBJ2-1 and V is TRBV7-9; D is perhaps TRBD2 (7 bases). This CDR3 is built from 12 residues. Between the trimmed V and J ends, which lost 7 bases and 12 bases, there was a span of 16 bases. Germline lookup yields CDR1 SEHNR and CDR2 FQNEAQ (reference sequence). This chain's CDR3 is CASTPGGRGQFF. CDR3 coding DNA: TGTGCCAGCACCCCCGGGGGGCGCGGGCAGTTCTTC.

For the CDR3, the DNA is TGTGCCAGCAGTTTAAGGGCAGGGGAGCAGTTCTTC. As protein: CASSLRAGEQFF. The chain carries TRBV28 and TRBJ2-1; D is possibly TRBD1 (5 bases). CDR1 and CDR2 (germline): MDHEN, SYDVKM. CDR3 length: 12 amino acids. The ends were cut back, 2 bases at V and 10 bases at J, with 9 bases in the middle.

There are a few counts of this clonotype. The chain recombines TRBV10-2 with TRBJ2-1; tentatively, D is TRBD2 (6 bases). CDR1 WSHSY and CDR2 SAAADI come from the germline V gene. The CDR3 is 13 amino acids. V dropped 8 bases and J dropped 3 bases, with 11 bases sitting between them. DNA of the CDR3: TGCGCCAGCGGGAGACTAGGCTACAATGAGCAGTTCTTC. It is translated as CASGRLGYNEQFF.

This clonotype was found many times. The chain carries TRBV28 and TRBJ2-3; D gene unclear. CDR1 and CDR2 (germline): MDHEN, SYDVKM. The CDR3 extends over 12 amino acids. The V gene lost 7 bases and the J gene lost 1 base, with 6 bases spanning the gap. CDR3 bases: TGTGCCAGCAAGGACCGCACAGATACGCAGTATTTT. As protein: CASKDRTDTQYF. The full variable domain, rest sourced from reference TRBV28 and TRBJ2-3, is DVKVTQSSRYLVKRTGEKVFLECVQDMDHENMFWYRQDPGLGLRLIYFSYDVKMKEKGDIPEGYSVSREKKERFSLILESASTNQTSMYLCASKDRTDTQYFGPGTRLTVL.

Concerning this clonotype itself: This may stem from a read error, because a much larger clone lies one nucleotide away. This chain joins TRBV28 and TRBJ2-3, with D possibly being TRBD2 (6 bases). Germline CDR1 MDHEN, CDR2 SYDVKM. The length of the CDR3 is 15 residues. CDR3 bases: TGTGCCTGCAGTTACGGCGGAGGGGGCACAGATACGCAGTATTTT. This gives the protein CACSYGGGGTDTQYF. The full variable domain, with the rest looked up from reference TRBV28 and TRBJ2-3, is DVKVTQSSRYLVKRTGEKVFLECVQDMDHENMFWYRQDPGLGLRLIYFSYDVKMKEKGDIPEGYSVSREKKERFSLILESASTNQTSMYLCACSYGGGGTDTQYFGPGTRLTVL.

This clonotype was detected ten times or more. The chain joins TRBV28 to TRBJ1-5; D not certain. The CDR3 is 12 residues long. V was pared by 7 bases and J by 7 bases, with 11 bases between. Germline lookup yields CDR1 MDHEN and CDR2 SYDVKM. CDR3 nucleotides: TGTGCCAGCAACCCCGGAGGACAGCCCCAGCATTTT. Amino acids: CASNPGGQPQHF.

This chain connects TRBV12-3 or TRBV12-4 to TRBJ2-2; D unresolved. The CDR3 runs to 14 residues. V was cut by 5 bases and J by 3 bases, with 10 bases left in between. The CDR3 coding sequence is TGTGCCAGCAGTGAGCCCGGATACACCGGGGAGCTGTTTTTT. It translates to CASSEPGYTGELFF.

Only one count was recorded for this clonotype. J is TRBJ2-3 and V is TRBV6-1, with 7 bases matching TRBD2. Germline-derived CDR1 and CDR2 are MNHNS and SASEGT. V was pared by 6 bases and J by 2 bases, with 14 bases of the junction left unmatched. The CDR3 contains 17 residues. CDR3 sequence reads: CASREHTVGGLTDTQYF. The CDR3 bases are TGTGCCAGCAGGGAACATACAGTGGGAGGGCTCACAGATACGCAGTATTTT.

This clonotype has ten or more counts. V usage is TRBV20-1 and J usage is TRBJ1-1; D is unresolved. The CDR3 has 12 amino acids. Trimming cost V 7 bases and J 1 base, with 10 bases left between them. CDR1 and CDR2 from the germline V gene are DFQATT and SNEGSKA (reference sequence). The CDR3 loop is CSEAFQNTEAFF. In nucleotides, the CDR3 is TGCAGTGAAGCCTTCCAGAACACTGAAGCTTTCTTT.

This clonotype was observed at least ten times. The chain couples TRBV12-3 or TRBV12-4 to TRBJ2-7; 12 bases line up with TRBD1. The V gene end was trimmed by 6 bases and the J gene end by 6 bases; junction bases not matched to a gene: 9. This CDR3 spans 15 amino acids. The CDR3 sequence: CASSLPGTGGSEQYF. CDR3 nucleotide sequence: TGTGCCAGCAGCTTACCGGGGACAGGGGGCTCCGAGCAGTACTTC.